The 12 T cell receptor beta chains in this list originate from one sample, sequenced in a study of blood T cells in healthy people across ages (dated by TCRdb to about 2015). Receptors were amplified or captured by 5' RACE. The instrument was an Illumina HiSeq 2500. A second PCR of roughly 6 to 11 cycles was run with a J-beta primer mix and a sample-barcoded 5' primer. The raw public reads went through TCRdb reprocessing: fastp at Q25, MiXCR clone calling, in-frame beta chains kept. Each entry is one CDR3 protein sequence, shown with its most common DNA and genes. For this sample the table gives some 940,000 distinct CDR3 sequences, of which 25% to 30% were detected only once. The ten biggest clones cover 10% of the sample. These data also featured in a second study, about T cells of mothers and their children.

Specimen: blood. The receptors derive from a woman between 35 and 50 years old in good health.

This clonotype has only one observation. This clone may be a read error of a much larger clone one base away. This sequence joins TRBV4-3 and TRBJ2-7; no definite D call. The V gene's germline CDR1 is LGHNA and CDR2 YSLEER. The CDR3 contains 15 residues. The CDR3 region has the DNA TGCGCCAGCGGCCAAGATTACACCGGAATCTACGAGCAGTACTTC. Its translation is CASGQDYTGIYEQYF.

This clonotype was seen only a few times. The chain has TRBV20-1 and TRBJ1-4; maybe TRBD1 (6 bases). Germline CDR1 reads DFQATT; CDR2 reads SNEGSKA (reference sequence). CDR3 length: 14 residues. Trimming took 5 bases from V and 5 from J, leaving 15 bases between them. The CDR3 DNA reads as TGCAGTGCTCAAAGACAGGAGATCAATGAAAAACTGTTTTTT. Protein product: CSAQRQEINEKLFF.

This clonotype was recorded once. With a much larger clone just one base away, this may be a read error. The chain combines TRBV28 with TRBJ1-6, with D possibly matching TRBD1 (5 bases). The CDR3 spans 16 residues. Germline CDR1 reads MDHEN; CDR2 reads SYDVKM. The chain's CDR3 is CASTGAAFFHNSPFHF. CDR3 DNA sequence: TGTGCCAGCACTGGGGCAGCTTTTTTTCATAATTCACCCTTCCACTTT.

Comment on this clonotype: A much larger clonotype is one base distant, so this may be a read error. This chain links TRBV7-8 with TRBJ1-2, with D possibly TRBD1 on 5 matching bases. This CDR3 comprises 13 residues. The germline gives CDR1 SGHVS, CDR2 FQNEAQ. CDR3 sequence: CVSRITGTYGYTF. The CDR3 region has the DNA TGTGTCAGCAGGATTACCGGGACTTATGGCTACACCTTC.

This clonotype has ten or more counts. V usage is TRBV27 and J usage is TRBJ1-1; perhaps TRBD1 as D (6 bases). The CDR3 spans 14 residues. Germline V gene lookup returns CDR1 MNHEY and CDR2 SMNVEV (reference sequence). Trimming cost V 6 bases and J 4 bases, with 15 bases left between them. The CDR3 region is CASRKQGGSTEAFF. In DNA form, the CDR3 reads TGTGCCAGCAGGAAACAGGGAGGTAGCACTGAAGCTTTCTTT.

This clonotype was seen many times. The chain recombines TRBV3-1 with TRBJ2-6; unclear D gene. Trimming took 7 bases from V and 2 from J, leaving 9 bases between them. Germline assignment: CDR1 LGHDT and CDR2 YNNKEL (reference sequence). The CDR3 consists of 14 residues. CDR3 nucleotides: TGTGCCAGCACCATAGGGCCTGGGGCCAACGTCCTGACTTTC. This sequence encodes CASTIGPGANVLTF.

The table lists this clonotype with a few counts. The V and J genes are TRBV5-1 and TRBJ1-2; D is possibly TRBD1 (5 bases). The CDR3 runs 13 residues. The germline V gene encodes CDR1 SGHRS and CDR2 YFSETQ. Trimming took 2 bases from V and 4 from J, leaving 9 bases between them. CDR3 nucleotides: TGCGCCAGCAGCTTTGAGGGACCCTATGGCTACACCTTC. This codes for CASSFEGPYGYTF. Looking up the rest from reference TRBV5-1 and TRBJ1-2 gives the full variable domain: KAGVTQTPRYLIKTRGQQVTLSCSPISGHRSVSWYQQTPGQGLQFLFEYFSETQRNKGNFPGRFSGRQFSNSRSEMNVSTLELGDSALYLCASSFEGPYGYTFGSGTRLTVV.

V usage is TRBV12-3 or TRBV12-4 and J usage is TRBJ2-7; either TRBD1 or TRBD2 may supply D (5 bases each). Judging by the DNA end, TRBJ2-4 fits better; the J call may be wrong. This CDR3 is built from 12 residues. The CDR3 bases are TGTGCCAGCAGTTTGGGGGAATACATTCAGTACTTC. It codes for CASSLGEYIQYF.

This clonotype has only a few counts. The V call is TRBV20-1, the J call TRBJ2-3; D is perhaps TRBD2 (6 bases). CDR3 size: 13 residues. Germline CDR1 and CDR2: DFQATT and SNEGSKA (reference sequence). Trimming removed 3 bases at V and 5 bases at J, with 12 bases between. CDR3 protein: CSASPPGVDTQYF. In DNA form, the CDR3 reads TGCAGTGCTAGCCCTCCGGGGGTAGATACGCAGTATTTT.

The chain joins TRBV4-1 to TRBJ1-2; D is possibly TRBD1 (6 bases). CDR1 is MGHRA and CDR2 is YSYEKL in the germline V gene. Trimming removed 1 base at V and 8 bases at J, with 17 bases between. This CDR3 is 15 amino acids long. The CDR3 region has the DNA TGCGCCAGCAGCCAAGGGACTACTTCAGGGGAGGGCTACACCTTC. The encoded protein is CASSQGTTSGEGYTF.

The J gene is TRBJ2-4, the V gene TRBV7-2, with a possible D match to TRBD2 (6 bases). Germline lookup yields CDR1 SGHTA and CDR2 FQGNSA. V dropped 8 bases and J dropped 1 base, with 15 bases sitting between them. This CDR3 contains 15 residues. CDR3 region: CASALGGAAKNIQYF. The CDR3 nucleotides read TGTGCCAGCGCCCTAGGAGGGGCGGCCAAAAACATTCAGTACTTC.

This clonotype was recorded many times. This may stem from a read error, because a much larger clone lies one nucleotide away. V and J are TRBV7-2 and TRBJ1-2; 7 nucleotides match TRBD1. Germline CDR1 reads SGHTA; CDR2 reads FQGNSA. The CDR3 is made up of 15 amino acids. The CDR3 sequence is CASSLEGQVRYGYTF. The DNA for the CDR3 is TGTGCCAGCAGTTTAGAAGGACAGGTCCGCTATGGCTACACCTTC.